The 29 T cell receptor beta chains listed next were all sequenced from one sample in a study of siplizumab effects on memory and regulatory T cells. TCRdb keeps only in-frame clones here, not all; method: immunoSEQ multiplex PCR. Of 110,000 or so clones listed, 85% to 95% are singletons. The sample was non-Treg CD4+ T cells sorted from blood. The source is a human donor in good health.

The chain has TRBV5-1 and TRBJ1-1; 7 bases line up with TRBD1. From germline, CDR1 is SGHRS and CDR2 YFSETQ. With 4 bases clipped from V and 8 bases from J, the junction kept 8 bases outside the gene matches. This CDR3 comprises 13 residues. CDR3 DNA sequence: TGCGCCAGCAGCGAGGGACCGGGACAGGAAGCTTTCTTT. Protein sequence: CASSEGPGQEAFF.

V usage is TRBV5-1 and J usage is TRBJ2-3; D remains unclear. From germline, CDR1 is SGHRS and CDR2 YFSETQ. Trimming removed 4 bases from V and 3 bases from J, with 18 bases in between. CDR3 length equals 16 residues. CDR3 in DNA: TGCGCCAGCAGCACGAACCCCTCTCTTAAAACAGATACGCAGTATTTT. It encodes CASSTNPSLKTDTQYF.

The J gene is TRBJ2-4, the V gene TRBV6-6, with TRBD2 as a possible D gene (6 bases). V was cut by 6 bases and J by 0 bases, with 12 bases left in between. CDR1 MNHNY and CDR2 SVGAGI come from the germline V gene (reference sequence). There are 15 residues in the CDR3. In nucleotides, the CDR3 is TGTGCCAGCAGCAACCGGGGGTTAGCCAAAAACATTCAGTACTTC. This encodes CASSNRGLAKNIQYF.

The CDR3 protein is CATSITGENSPLHF. The CDR3, as DNA: TGTGCCACCAGCATTACAGGGGAAAATTCACCCCTCCACTTT. The rearrangement links TRBV15 to TRBJ1-6; 7 nucleotides align to TRBD1. The J segment lost 7 bases and the V segment lost 4 bases, leaving 4 bases of the junction unmatched. CDR3 length: 14 amino acids. CDR1 is LNHNV, CDR2 YYDKDF, per germline (reference sequence). Full variable domain (remainder filled in from reference TRBV15 and TRBJ1-6): DAMVIQNPRYQVTQFGKPVTLSCSQTLNHNVMYWYQQKSSQAPKLLFHYYDKDFNNEADTPDNFQSRRPNTSFCFLDIRSPGLGDTAMYLCATSITGENSPLHFGNGTRLTVT.

The CDR3 nucleotides are TGTGCCAGCAGTACCCGACTAGCGGGGGGCCCGAGCTCCTACAATGAGCAGTTCTTC. This codes for CASSTRLAGGPSSYNEQFF. The chain joins TRBV6-4 to TRBJ2-1, with 13 bases aligning to TRBD2. This CDR3 spans 19 amino acids. The trim removed 5 bases at V and 0 bases at J, leaving 10 bases unmatched. Germline CDR1 is MRHNA and CDR2 is SNTAGT.

The V and J genes are TRBV19 and TRBJ2-5, with D possibly being TRBD1 (6 bases). The CDR3 is 16 residues long. Trimming stripped 9 bases from V and 0 bases from J, with 20 bases between. The germline V gene encodes CDR1 LNHDA and CDR2 SQIVND (reference sequence). CDR3 DNA: TGTGCCAGCCTGGACAGTCACCAAGGGTACCAAGAGACCCAGTACTTC. Its protein is CASLDSHQGYQETQYF. Filled out from reference TRBV19 and TRBJ2-5, the complete variable domain reads DGGITQSPKYLFRKEGQNVTLSCEQNLNHDAMYWYRQDPGQGLRLIYYSQIVNDFQKGDIAEGYSVSREKKESFPLTVTSAQKNPTAFYLCASLDSHQGYQETQYFGPGTRLLVL.

Written as DNA, the CDR3 is TGTGCCAGCAGTGGACGCAGGGGCGATGGCTACACCTTC. Amino acids: CASSGRRGDGYTF. The J gene is TRBJ1-2, the V gene TRBV6-1; maybe TRBD1 (6 bases). The CDR3 contains 13 residues. The germline gives CDR1 MNHNS, CDR2 SASEGT. V lost 4 bases to trimming and J lost 6 bases, with 12 bases between them.

The J gene is TRBJ2-5, the V gene TRBV19, with D possibly matching TRBD2 (6 bases). Germline V CDR1 and CDR2: LNHDA, SQIVND (reference sequence). The germline V and J ends were trimmed by 7 bases and 7 bases, with 13 bases remaining between them. CDR3 length: 12 amino acids. DNA for the CDR3: TGTGCCAGTATGAACCAGGGAGGGACCCAGTACTTC. Amino acid sequence: CASMNQGGTQYF.

The chain links TRBV11-2 to TRBJ1-6; D uncertain. Germline CDR1 is SGHAT and CDR2 is FQNNGV. The CDR3 contains 13 residues. Between the trimmed V and J ends, which lost 5 bases and 10 bases, there was a span of 12 bases. CDR3 nucleotide sequence: TGTGCCAGCAGCCCCACGCGTGTCTCACCCCTCCACTTT. Encoded protein: CASSPTRVSPLHF.

The chain uses TRBV9 and TRBJ1-5, with D perhaps TRBD1 (6 bases). V was trimmed by 0 bases and J by 0 bases, leaving 7 bases between them. Germline CDR1 is SGDLS and CDR2 is YYNGEE. The CDR3 has 15 amino acids. This CDR3 is CASSVGDTSNQPQHF. The CDR3 bases are TGTGCCAGCAGCGTAGGGGACACTAGCAATCAGCCCCAGCATTTT.

The rearrangement links TRBV12-5 to TRBJ1-2; D might be TRBD1 (5 bases). From germline, CDR1 is LGHNT and CDR2 FRNRAP. The CDR3 covers 14 residues. The V gene lost 3 bases and the J gene lost 4 bases, with 12 bases spanning the gap. This chain's CDR3 is CASGLPQGVYGYTF. As DNA, the CDR3 is TGTGCTAGTGGTTTACCTCAAGGGGTCTATGGCTACACCTTC.

The rearrangement links TRBV2 to TRBJ2-7; D is ambiguous. Germline lookup yields CDR1 SNHLY and CDR2 FYNNEI. V lost 1 base, J lost 3 bases, and 1 base lay in between. CDR3 length: 11 residues. DNA for the CDR3: TGTGCCAGCAGTGAAGACTACGAGCAGTACTTC. Its translation is CASSEDYEQYF. Variable domain in full (rest from reference TRBV2 and TRBJ2-7): EPEVTQTPSHQVTQMGQEVILRCVPISNHLYFYWYRQILGQKVEFLVSFYNNEISEKSEIFDDQFSVERPDGSNFTLKIRSTKLEDSAMYFCASSEDYEQYFGPGTRLTVT.

This clone turned up a few times. This chain links TRBV5-5 with TRBJ2-2; no reliable D call. The V and J ends lost 0 bases and 4 bases respectively, with 10 bases between them. Per germline, CDR1 SGHKS and CDR2 YYEKEE (reference sequence). The CDR3 extends over 15 amino acids. The CDR3 reads CASSLGVSLTGELFF. The DNA of the CDR3 is TGTGCCAGCAGCTTGGGAGTCAGCCTCACCGGGGAGCTGTTTTTT.

This clone is a singleton in its sample. The rearrangement joins TRBV6-5 to TRBJ1-1, with 9 bases that match TRBD1. The CDR3 is 15 amino acids. Germline-derived CDR1 and CDR2 are MNHEY and SVGAGI. The ends lost 0 bases at V and 5 bases at J; junction bases unmatched: 4. CDR3 nucleotides: TGTGCCAGCAGTTACTCGACAGGGGGTACGACTGAAGCTTTCTTT. Translation: CASSYSTGGTTEAFF.

The chain recombines TRBV1 with TRBJ2-1; the table's TRBD1 call for D was not verified on the DNA. TRBV1 is termed a pseudogene. The CDR3 spans 15 residues. The DNA for the CDR3 is TGCACCAGCAGCCTCAGGGGTAGCTCCTACAATGAGCAGTTCTTC. It yields the protein CTSSLRGSSYNEQFF.

This chain joins TRBV10-3 and TRBJ1-2; the D gene is possibly TRBD1 (5 bases). Germline V gene lookup returns CDR1 ENHRY and CDR2 SYGVKD. This CDR3 has 14 residues. Between the trimmed V and J ends, which lost 5 bases and 4 bases, there was a span of 14 bases. The CDR3 reads CAISTWGGSYGYTF. CDR3 in DNA: TGTGCCATCAGTACCTGGGGGGGAAGCTATGGCTACACCTTC.

The chain joins TRBV28 to TRBJ1-2; 8 bases fit TRBD1. V gave up 2 bases and J gave up 5 bases; unmatched junction bases: 4. Per germline, CDR1 MDHEN and CDR2 SYDVKM. CDR3 length equals 14 residues. The CDR3 sequence: CASSLGQGRYGYTF. The CDR3 DNA is TGTGCCAGCAGTTTAGGACAGGGAAGATATGGCTACACCTTC.

The genes are TRBV7-3 and TRBJ1-6; 12 bases line up with TRBD1. Germline assignment: CDR1 SGHTA and CDR2 FQGTGA. With 5 bases clipped from V and 10 bases from J, the junction kept 3 bases outside the gene matches. This CDR3 has 14 amino acids. CDR3 region: CASSTGTGGSPLHF. The DNA for the CDR3 is TGTGCCAGCAGCACCGGGACAGGGGGCTCACCCCTCCACTTT.

This clone was seen a single time. The rearrangement links TRBV5-4 to TRBJ1-5; the D gene is possibly TRBD1 (5 bases). Trimming removed 2 bases from V and 6 bases from J, with 9 bases in between. The CDR3 spans 13 residues. Germline CDR1 and CDR2: SGHNT and YYREEE (reference sequence). CDR3 sequence reads: CASSFGGTQPQHF. The DNA of the CDR3 is TGTGCCAGCAGCTTTGGAGGGACTCAGCCCCAGCATTTT.

This sequence joins TRBV4-2 and TRBJ2-2, with a tentative D call TRBD2 (5 bases). CDR3 length: 13 residues. Trimming shortened V by 2 bases and J by 5 bases, and 6 bases separated the two germline ends. Per germline, CDR1 LGHNA and CDR2 YNFKEQ. CDR3 residues: CASSQRETGELFF. As DNA, the CDR3 is TGTGCCAGCAGCCAAAGGGAGACCGGGGAGCTGTTTTTT.

The gene calls are TRBV4-3 and TRBJ2-3, with D maybe TRBD2 (6 bases). Germline assignment: CDR1 LGHNA and CDR2 YSLEER. With 0 bases removed from V and 11 bases from J, the gap between germline ends came to 15 bases. The CDR3 runs 14 residues. The CDR3 spells CASSQDSGGWKQYF. The DNA for the CDR3 is TGCGCCAGCAGCCAAGATTCTGGGGGGTGGAAGCAGTATTTT.

The chain recombines TRBV5-6 with TRBJ1-1; unclear D gene. V gave up 2 bases and J gave up 0 bases, with 5 bases separating them. This CDR3 comprises 13 residues. Germline V gene data show CDR1 as SGHDT and CDR2 as YYEEEE. The CDR3, as DNA: TGTGCCAGCAGCTTTGATATGAACACTGAAGCTTTCTTT. It encodes CASSFDMNTEAFF.

The chain links TRBV6-5 to TRBJ1-6, with 7 bases lining up with TRBD1. The ends lost 6 bases at V and 7 bases at J; junction bases unmatched: 3. Germline CDR1 and CDR2: MNHEY and SVGAGI. This CDR3 spans 13 amino acids. The CDR3 protein is CASRPTGNSPLHF. The CDR3 DNA reads TGTGCCAGCAGACCGACAGGGAATTCACCCCTCCACTTT.

The gene calls are TRBV19 and TRBJ2-7; D is uncertain. Germline V gene lookup returns CDR1 LNHDA and CDR2 SQIVND (reference sequence). Trimming shortened V by 3 bases and J by 2 bases, and 11 bases separated the two germline ends. The length of the CDR3 is 14 residues. Here the CDR3 DNA reads TGTGCCAGTAGTATGCTGGGCAGCACCTACGAGCAGTACTTC. It translates to CASSMLGSTYEQYF.

The genes are TRBV4-1 and TRBJ1-2; no firm D call. This CDR3 has 11 residues. Germline values: CDR1 MGHRA, CDR2 YSYEKL. Trimming cost V 3 bases and J 8 bases, with 7 bases left between them. DNA for the CDR3: TGCGCCAGCAGCCAGGGTGGAGGCTACACCTTC. This translates into CASSQGGGYTF.

This clone showed up just once. This rearrangement joins TRBV5-6 to TRBJ2-7; either TRBD1 or TRBD2 may supply D (6 bases each). The V and J ends lost 3 bases and 3 bases respectively, with 16 bases between them. The CDR3 is 15 residues long. CDR1 is SGHDT and CDR2 is YYEEEE in the germline V gene. The CDR3 sequence is CASSWGRGGHYEQYF. The CDR3 bases are TGTGCCAGCAGCTGGGGGCGGGGTGGGCACTACGAGCAGTACTTC.

This clone was recorded only once. This chain uses TRBV13 with TRBJ2-3; no definite D call. The CDR3 is 13 residues long. V was pared by 3 bases and J by 8 bases, with 12 bases between. Germline loops: CDR1 PRHDT, CDR2 FYEKMQ (reference sequence). The CDR3: CASSFRALGTQYF. In DNA form, the CDR3 reads TGTGCCAGCAGCTTTAGGGCTCTGGGTACGCAGTATTTT.

The chain joins TRBV4-3 to TRBJ1-5, with D uncertain. Germline lookup yields CDR1 LGHNA and CDR2 YSLEER. V was cut by 1 base and J by 9 bases, with 7 bases left in between. CDR3 length: 12 amino acids. This CDR3 is CASSQAGGPQHF. The CDR3 DNA reads TGCGCCAGCAGCCAAGCCGGAGGGCCCCAGCATTTT.

The chain recombines TRBV9 with TRBJ2-3, with TRBD1 identical over 8 bases. Germline CDR1 is SGDLS and CDR2 is YYNGEE. V trimming: 1 base; J trimming: 3 bases; junction bases outside the gene matches: 4. CDR3 length equals 15 residues. As DNA, the CDR3 is TGTGCCAGCAGCGTACAGGGGGCTGGAACAGATACGCAGTATTTT. Translated, it gives CASSVQGAGTDTQYF.